The 2 T cell receptor beta chains listed next were all sequenced from one sample in a study of neurological immune-mediated disorders. MiXCR, run by TCRdb on the 5' RACE reads, gives a single entry per CDR3 protein. The repertoire includes under 70,000 distinct CDR3 sequences, roughly 3.3% of them detected once, and approximately 3.1% sits in the top ten. The sample comprised PBMCs. Receptors originate from a woman aged 25 to 39 with multiple sclerosis.

This clonotype was seen at least ten times. The rearrangement links TRBV20-1 to TRBJ2-2; D is perhaps TRBD2 (7 bases). The CDR3 runs 17 residues. Germline V gene sequence: CDR1 DFQATT, CDR2 SNEGSKA (reference sequence). Trimming took off 0 bases at V and 0 bases at J, with 14 bases between the two ends. CDR3 sequence reads: CSARDLRGAPNTGELFF. CDR3 DNA sequence: TGCAGTGCTAGAGACCTACGGGGGGCCCCGAACACCGGGGAGCTGTTTTTT.

The chain combines TRBV5-1 with TRBJ2-1; tentative D call: TRBD1 (6 bases). The V end lost 3 bases, the J end lost 4 bases, and 8 bases lay between the germline ends. CDR3 length: 13 amino acids. Germline loops: CDR1 SGHRS, CDR2 YFSETQ. The DNA of the CDR3 is TGCGCCAGCAGCTCGGACAGTTACAATGAGCAGTTCTTC. It is translated as CASSSDSYNEQFF. The entire variable domain, with the rest obtained from reference TRBV5-1 and TRBJ2-1, is as follows: KAGVTQTPRYLIKTRGQQVTLSCSPISGHRSVSWYQQTPGQGLQFLFEYFSETQRNKGNFPGRFSGRQFSNSRSEMNVSTLELGDSALYLCASSSDSYNEQFFGPGTRLTVL.